One and the same sample provided the 10 T cell receptor beta chains below, sequenced in a study of regulatory T cells in long-lasting Graves disease. Sample time point: newly diagnosed GD, antithyroid drugs for less than 3 months. Preparation of the TCR library used RNA extracted from PBMCs. Arm-PCR with iRepertoire HTBI primers amplified the CDR3 regions for these TCR beta libraries. TCRdb re-analysed the multiplex PCR reads in MiXCR, keeping a single row per CDR3 protein. The repertoire consists of roughly 500,000 distinct CDR3 sequences, with approximately 13% occurring once and the leading ten covering about 9.1%. The data also belong to a second study, concerning T cells in Graves' hyperthyroidism and ophthalmopathy.

Material: peripheral blood mononuclear cells (PBMCs), obtained at new diagnosis, from a patient treated with antithyroid drugs. These receptor sequences come from a man aged 30-40 years with Graves disease.

This clonotype was recorded many times. V is TRBV10-3 and J is TRBJ1-1; 8 bases match TRBD1. The CDR3 covers 13 residues. Germline V gives CDR1 ENHRY, CDR2 SYGVKD. V gave up 7 bases and J gave up 2 bases; unmatched junction bases: 3. This CDR3 is CAIKTGVNTEAFF. The CDR3, as DNA: TGTGCCATCAAGACAGGGGTCAACACTGAAGCTTTCTTT.

There are a few counts of this clonotype. This rearrangement joins TRBV12-3 or TRBV12-4 to TRBJ2-3; D tentatively reads TRBD1 or TRBD2 (5 bases each). CDR3 length: 14 residues. Trimming pared 8 bases from V and 6 bases from J, leaving 18 bases between. In DNA form, the CDR3 reads TGTGCCAGCTCCGAGTGGGGGTTGGGGGATACGCAGTATTTT. It codes for CASSEWGLGDTQYF.

This clonotype was counted ten times or more. The chain employs TRBV28 and TRBJ2-1; possibly TRBD1 or TRBD2 for D (6 bases each). V was trimmed by 6 bases and J by 4 bases, leaving 16 bases between them. This CDR3 spans 15 amino acids. CDR1 and CDR2 from the germline V gene are MDHEN and SYDVKM. In DNA form, the CDR3 reads TGTGCCAGCAGCCGGACAGCGGAGGGTTACAATGAGCAGTTCTTC. Protein: CASSRTAEGYNEQFF.

This clonotype was detected a few times. The chain couples TRBV18 to TRBJ1-2; 7 bases map to TRBD1. V shed 3 bases and J 3 bases; nucleotides not matched to a gene: 7. This CDR3 spans 15 amino acids. Germline V CDR1 and CDR2: KGHSH, LQKENI. In nucleotides, the CDR3 is TGTGCCAGCTCACCGGCCCCCAGGGGGGACTATGGCTACACCTTC. Amino acids: CASSPAPRGDYGYTF. The variable domain in full, completed from reference TRBV18 and TRBJ1-2, reads NAGVMQNPRHLVRRRGQEARLRCSPMKGHSHVYWYRQLPEEGLKFMVYLQKENIIDESGMPKERFSAEFPKEGPSILRIQQVVRGDSAAYFCASSPAPRGDYGYTFGSGTRLTVV.

This clonotype occurred once. A much larger clone differs from this one at a single base, so this may be a read error. This chain connects TRBV6-1 to TRBJ2-1; no reliable D call. Germline loops: CDR1 MNHNS, CDR2 SASEGT. The CDR3 totals 14 residues. V dropped 7 bases and J dropped 6 bases, with 16 bases sitting between them. The CDR3 is CASNPLSAPNEQFF. The CDR3 nucleotides read TGTGCCAGCAACCCTTTATCCGCCCCCAATGAGCAGTTCTTC.

The table lists this clonotype with a few counts. One end of the junction does not line up with germline, which may come from a read error. This sequence joins TRBV5-1 and TRBJ2-7, with D unclear. This CDR3 has 16 amino acids. CDR1 SGHRS and CDR2 YFSETQ come from the germline V gene. The CDR3 loop is CASSLPPTSISYEQCF. CDR3 in DNA: TGCGCCAGCAGCCTCCCACCAACCTCCATTTCCTACGAGCAGTGCTTC.

Regarding this clonotype: A much larger clone lies a single base off, so this may be a read error. The chain couples TRBV19 to TRBJ2-7; 11 bases are shared with TRBD2. The CDR3 has 13 residues. In germline, CDR1 is LNHDA, CDR2 SQIVND (reference sequence). CDR3 loop: CATSGEHSYEQYF. The CDR3 bases are TGTGCGACTAGCGGGGAACACTCCTACGAGCAGTACTTC.

The CDR3 spells CASGVSGTGMNEQYF. Written as DNA, the CDR3 is TGCGCCAGCGGAGTGTCCGGGACAGGGATGAACGAGCAGTACTTC. The V call is TRBV4-1, the J call TRBJ2-7; 9 bases map to TRBD1. This CDR3 contains 15 residues. With V trimmed by 8 bases and J by 5 bases, 13 bases remained unmatched. Germline CDR1 reads MGHRA; CDR2 reads YSYEKL.

This clonotype occurred many times. The CDR3 loop is CASSVLAGFSYEQYF. Written as DNA, the CDR3 is TGTGCCAGCAGTGTTCTAGCGGGTTTCTCCTACGAGCAGTACTTC. This chain connects TRBV6-1 to TRBJ2-7; TRBD2 matches at 8 bases. Germline trimming cut 4 bases from V and 0 bases from J; bases unmatched to any gene: 5. The CDR3 loop spans 15 amino acids. Germline loops: CDR1 MNHNS, CDR2 SASEGT.

This chain connects TRBV27 to TRBJ1-3; D is unclear. Germline V gives CDR1 MNHEY, CDR2 SMNVEV (reference sequence). Trimming cost V 5 bases and J 0 bases, with 11 bases left between them. There are 15 residues in the CDR3. CDR3 sequence reads: CASSPGSFSGNTIYF. The CDR3, as DNA: TGTGCCAGCAGTCCCGGATCCTTCTCTGGAAACACCATATATTTT.